The 26 T cell receptor beta chains listed next were all sequenced from one sample in a study of T cells after yellow fever vaccination. TCRdb processed the 5' RACE reads anew with MiXCR; each CDR3 protein has one entry. The table records around 250,000 distinct CDR3 sequences, around 4.9% of them present only once. Source: CD4+ T cells sorted from PBMCs, taken on the day of the yellow fever booster vaccination. The receptors stem from a man aged 18-30 years who received the YFV17D yellow fever vaccine.

In its sample, this clonotype was seen a few times. The V call is TRBV21-1, the J call TRBJ1-5. TRBV21-1 is assigned pseudogene status. The CDR3 covers 17 residues. DNA for the CDR3: TGTGCCAGCAGCAAAGCGCTTTTATGGGGAACGCAACAGCCCCAGCATTTT. This translates into CASSKALLWGTQQPQHF.

The rearrangement uses TRBV5-1 and TRBJ2-1, with 7 bases lining up with TRBD2. Germline CDR1 is SGHRS and CDR2 is YFSETQ. The junction had 5 bases not matched to a gene; V was cut back by 3 bases and J by 5 bases. The CDR3 sequence is 14 residues long. In DNA form, the CDR3 reads TGCGCCAGCAGCTCCCTCACTAGCGACAATGAGCAGTTCTTC. Translating it yields CASSSLTSDNEQFF.

The V and J genes are TRBV7-2 and TRBJ1-6; no clear D. The CDR3 has 14 amino acids. Germline CDR1 reads SGHTA; CDR2 reads FQGNSA. V was trimmed by 3 bases and J by 9 bases, leaving 12 bases between them. The CDR3 nucleotides are TGTGCCAGCAGCTTCATGCATCACGGTTCACCCCTCCACTTT. This encodes CASSFMHHGSPLHF.

This clonotype was seen more than once but under ten times. The chain is built from TRBV5-1 and TRBJ2-5, with D tentatively TRBD2 (5 bases). Trimming removed 1 base from V and 2 bases from J, with 9 bases in between. Germline assignment: CDR1 SGHRS and CDR2 YFSETQ. This CDR3 has 14 residues. The CDR3 loop is CASSLLPGQETQYF. The CDR3 DNA reads TGCGCCAGCAGCTTGCTTCCGGGGCAAGAGACCCAGTACTTC.

This sequence joins TRBV12-3 or TRBV12-4 and TRBJ2-1; D ambiguous. Trimming removed 7 bases from V and 8 bases from J, with 15 bases in between. The CDR3 runs to 13 residues. In DNA, the CDR3 is TGTGCCAGCATGAAGTATCTAGGGCATGAGCAGTTCTTC. The encoded protein is CASMKYLGHEQFF.

This clonotype has a handful of counts. This chain uses TRBV5-1 with TRBJ1-2; 11 nucleotides match TRBD1. Germline values: CDR1 SGHRS, CDR2 YFSETQ. Unmatched junction bases numbered 7, after V lost 3 bases and J lost 6 bases. There are 15 residues in the CDR3. The CDR3 DNA sequence: TGCGCCAGCAGCTCTGGACAGGGGGCGTTTGATGGCTACACCTTC. The encoded protein is CASSSGQGAFDGYTF.

J is TRBJ2-7 and V is TRBV2; 9 bases match TRBD1. CDR1 and CDR2 (germline): SNHLY, FYNNEI. This CDR3 has 12 residues. V was clipped by 6 bases and J by 12 bases; unmatched bases: 9. The DNA for the CDR3 is TGTGCCAGCAGCCTGGACAGGGGTAAACCGTACTTC. Amino acids: CASSLDRGKPYF.

This clonotype has only a few counts. V and J are TRBV28 and TRBJ1-2, with no clear D. The ends were cut back, 3 bases at V and 0 bases at J, with 8 bases in the middle. Germline CDR1 reads MDHEN; CDR2 reads SYDVKM. This CDR3 has 14 residues. The CDR3 protein is CASSFGMANYGYTF. The CDR3 DNA follows: TGTGCCAGCAGTTTCGGGATGGCTAACTATGGCTACACCTTC.

This clonotype occurred many times. The chain recombines TRBV4-3 with TRBJ2-2, with 7 bases matching TRBD1. Germline-derived CDR1 and CDR2 are LGHNA and YSLEER. V dropped 4 bases and J dropped 7; count of bases not matched to a gene: 6. The CDR3 loop spans 14 amino acids. CDR3 DNA sequence: TGCGCCAGCAGCCGGACAGGTTTTGACGGGGAGCTGTTTTTT. It translates to CASSRTGFDGELFF.

This clonotype was counted only a few times. The V gene is TRBV27, the J gene TRBJ2-3, with TRBD2 matching 12 bases. Germline trimming cut 6 bases from V and 2 bases from J; bases unmatched to any gene: 18. This CDR3 has 20 amino acids. Germline V gene sequence: CDR1 MNHEY, CDR2 SMNVEV (reference sequence). The CDR3 DNA sequence: TGTGCCAGCAGCCCAAGCCTACCCAAGCTAGCGGGGGGGCCCACAGATACGCAGTATTTT. This translates into CASSPSLPKLAGGPTDTQYF.

The chain joins TRBV7-2 to TRBJ2-7; 10 nucleotides line up with TRBD1. This CDR3 is built from 16 residues. Germline CDR1 and CDR2: SGHTA and FQGNSA. The ends lost 1 base at V and 1 base at J; junction bases unmatched: 4. CDR3 in DNA: TGTGCCAGCAGCTTAGGAGGGACAGGGGCATCCTACGAGCAGTACTTC. As protein: CASSLGGTGASYEQYF.

V and J are TRBV20-1 and TRBJ2-5, with D unclear. The CDR3 spans 13 residues. Germline V lookup: CDR1 DFQATT, CDR2 SNEGSKA (reference sequence). Trimming removed 1 base from V and 6 bases from J, with 12 bases in between. CDR3 sequence: CSARVIGVKTQYF. As DNA, the CDR3 is TGCAGTGCTAGAGTGATTGGGGTCAAGACCCAGTACTTC.

This clonotype was seen repeatedly, ten times or more. The chain recombines TRBV3-1 with TRBJ2-1, with 9 bases lining up with TRBD2. After removal of 2 bases from V and 13 bases from J, the junction contained 9 bases not matched to a gene. CDR1 is LGHDT and CDR2 is YNNKEL in the germline V gene (reference sequence). This CDR3 contains 14 residues. The CDR3 protein is CASSQTLAGKFQFF. The CDR3 bases are TGTGCCAGCAGCCAAACTCTAGCGGGGAAGTTCCAGTTCTTC.

At least ten counts were recorded for this clonotype. The chain couples TRBV12-5 to TRBJ2-1, with 7 nucleotides matching TRBD2. Germline trimming cut 0 bases from V and 6 bases from J; bases unmatched to any gene: 2. The germline V gene has CDR1 LGHNT and CDR2 FRNRAP. The CDR3 length is 14 residues. CDR3 in amino acids: CASGLVPGGNEQFF. The CDR3 DNA follows: TGTGCTAGTGGTTTGGTACCGGGGGGCAATGAGCAGTTCTTC.

In this sample, this clonotype turned up a few times. The chain couples TRBV7-9 to TRBJ1-2, with D hard to call. Germline V gene sequence: CDR1 SEHNR, CDR2 FQNEAQ (reference sequence). Trimming took off 1 base at V and 4 bases at J, with 13 bases between the two ends. The CDR3 is 15 residues long. Written as DNA, the CDR3 is TGTGCCAGCAGCTTAGAGGTGGCACACCCCTATGGCTACACCTTC. Its protein is CASSLEVAHPYGYTF.

This clonotype was seen a handful of times. This chain joins TRBV5-6 and TRBJ2-3; possibly TRBD2 for D (7 bases). Germline lookup yields CDR1 SGHDT and CDR2 YYEEEE. The CDR3 runs 17 residues. Trimming pared 0 bases from V and 5 bases from J, leaving 19 bases between. CDR3 region: CASSLVDGRGLGDTQYF. The CDR3 DNA reads as TGTGCCAGCAGCTTGGTGGATGGGCGGGGGCTCGGAGATACGCAGTATTTT.

The V call is TRBV10-3, the J call TRBJ2-3; 9 bases match TRBD2. Trimming removed 7 bases from V and 5 bases from J; junction bases left unmatched: 7. The CDR3 consists of 14 residues. The germline V gene has CDR1 ENHRY and CDR2 SYGVKD. The CDR3 DNA follows: TGTGCCATCAAACCGGGACTAGCTAAAGATACGCAGTATTTT. As protein: CAIKPGLAKDTQYF.

This clonotype was seen a handful of times. The chain is built from TRBV7-9 and TRBJ2-1; 10 positions agree with TRBD1. Trimming at V came to 5 bases and at J to 6 bases, leaving 4 bases not matched to a gene. CDR1 SEHNR and CDR2 FQNEAQ come from the germline V gene (reference sequence). The length of the CDR3 is 14 residues. CDR3 in amino acids: CASSPGTGVNEQFF. The CDR3 DNA sequence: TGTGCCAGCAGCCCCGGGACAGGGGTCAATGAGCAGTTCTTC.

V is TRBV7-2 and J is TRBJ2-5; tentative D call: TRBD2 (5 bases). Trimming took 4 bases from V and 5 from J, leaving 11 bases between them. This CDR3 comprises 13 residues. Germline V gene sequence: CDR1 SGHTA, CDR2 FQGNSA. CDR3 region: CASSSIPGETQYF. The CDR3 DNA reads as TGTGCCAGCAGCTCGATCCCGGGGGAGACCCAGTACTTC.

V gene TRBV5-1 combines with J gene TRBJ2-5, with D unclear. The CDR3 has 14 amino acids. CDR1 and CDR2 (germline): SGHRS, YFSETQ. Trimming removed 1 base at V and 5 bases at J, with 12 bases between. The CDR3 reads CASSLIESDETQYF. In DNA, the CDR3 is TGCGCCAGCAGCTTGATTGAATCGGACGAGACCCAGTACTTC.

This clonotype was found many times. J is TRBJ2-3 and V is TRBV29-1; 12 positions match TRBD2. The CDR3 sequence is 16 residues long. Losses at the gene ends were 5 bases for V and 0 bases for J; bases not matched to a gene: 6. Looked up from germline, CDR1 is SQVTM and CDR2 is ANQGSEA. The CDR3, as DNA: TGCAGCGTTCGAAGACTAGCGGGAGAGAGCACAGATACGCAGTATTTT. Translated: CSVRRLAGESTDTQYF.

The rearrangement joins TRBV7-8 to TRBJ2-3, with 10 positions matching TRBD2. The V segment lost 0 bases and the J segment 3 bases; nucleotides outside the gene matches: 6. In germline, CDR1 is SGHVS, CDR2 FQNEAQ. The CDR3 covers 17 residues. The CDR3 protein is CASSLAGSGGRTDTQYF. Written as DNA, the CDR3 is TGTGCCAGCAGCTTAGCGGGTAGCGGGGGGAGGACAGATACGCAGTATTTT.

This clonotype was seen ten or more times. This rearrangement joins TRBV6-2 or TRBV6-3 to TRBJ1-1, with TRBD1 as a possible D gene (6 bases). The CDR3 contains 15 residues. Germline V gene lookup returns CDR1 MNHEY and CDR2 SVGEGT. V gave up 2 bases and J gave up 6 bases, with 16 bases separating them. CDR3 protein: CASSYGLNNRAEAFF. The CDR3 nucleotides are TGTGCCAGCAGTTACGGGCTAAATAACAGGGCTGAAGCTTTCTTT.

This clonotype was recorded many times. The chain links TRBV5-5 to TRBJ2-1; D might be TRBD1 or TRBD2, each matching 5 bases. The CDR3 runs 16 residues. From germline, CDR1 is SGHKS and CDR2 YYEKEE (reference sequence). Trimming left V 5 bases short and J 4 bases short, with 19 bases between. The CDR3 loop is CASSQGVGHYYNEQFF. The CDR3 bases are TGTGCCAGCAGTCAGGGAGTTGGCCACTATTACAATGAGCAGTTCTTC.

In this sample, this clonotype turned up many times. The chain recombines TRBV4-3 with TRBJ2-1, with D unresolved. Germline loops: CDR1 LGHNA, CDR2 YSLEER. V was trimmed by 1 base and J by 6 bases, leaving 16 bases between them. The CDR3 loop spans 16 amino acids. CDR3 sequence: CASSQVRKGFGNEQFF. For the CDR3, the DNA is TGCGCCAGCAGCCAAGTTCGTAAAGGGTTCGGCAATGAGCAGTTCTTC.

The CDR3: CASSHPGHKTYGYTF. Written as DNA, the CDR3 is TGTGCCAGCAGTCACCCGGGACACAAAACCTATGGCTACACCTTC. The rearrangement links TRBV6-2 or TRBV6-3 to TRBJ1-2; a possible D gene is TRBD1 (6 bases). Germline CDR1 and CDR2: MNHEY and SVGEGT. The V end was cut by 5 bases, the J end by 4 bases, with 17 bases between. CDR3 length equals 15 residues.